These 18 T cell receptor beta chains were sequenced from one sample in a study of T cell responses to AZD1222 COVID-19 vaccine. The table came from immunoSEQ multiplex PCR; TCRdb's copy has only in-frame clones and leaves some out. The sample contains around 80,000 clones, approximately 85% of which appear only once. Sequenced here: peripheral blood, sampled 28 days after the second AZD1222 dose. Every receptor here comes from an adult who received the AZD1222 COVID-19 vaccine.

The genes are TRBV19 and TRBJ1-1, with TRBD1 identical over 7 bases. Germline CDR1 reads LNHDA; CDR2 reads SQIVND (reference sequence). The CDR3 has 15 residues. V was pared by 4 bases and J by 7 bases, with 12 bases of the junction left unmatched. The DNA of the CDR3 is TGTGCCAGTAGTACGGGCAGGGGGTTGTCCAGTGAAGCTTTCTTT. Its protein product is CASSTGRGLSSEAFF. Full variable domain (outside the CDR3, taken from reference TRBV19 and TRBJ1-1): DGGITQSPKYLFRKEGQNVTLSCEQNLNHDAMYWYRQDPGQGLRLIYYSQIVNDFQKGDIAEGYSVSREKKESFPLTVTSAQKNPTAFYLCASSTGRGLSSEAFFGQGTRLTVV.

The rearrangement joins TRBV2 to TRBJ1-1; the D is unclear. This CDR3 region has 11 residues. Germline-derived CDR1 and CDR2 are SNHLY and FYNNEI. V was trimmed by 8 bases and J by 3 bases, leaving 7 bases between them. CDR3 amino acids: CASQSYTEAFF. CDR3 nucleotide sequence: TGTGCCAGCCAGTCGTACACTGAAGCTTTCTTT.

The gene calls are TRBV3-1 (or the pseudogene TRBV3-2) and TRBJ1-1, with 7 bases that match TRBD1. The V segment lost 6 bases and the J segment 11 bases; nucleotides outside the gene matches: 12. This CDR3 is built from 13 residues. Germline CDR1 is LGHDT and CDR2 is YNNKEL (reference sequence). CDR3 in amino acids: CASRSGGSSAAFF. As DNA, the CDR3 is TGTGCCAGCAGATCAGGGGGATCCTCTGCCGCTTTCTTT.

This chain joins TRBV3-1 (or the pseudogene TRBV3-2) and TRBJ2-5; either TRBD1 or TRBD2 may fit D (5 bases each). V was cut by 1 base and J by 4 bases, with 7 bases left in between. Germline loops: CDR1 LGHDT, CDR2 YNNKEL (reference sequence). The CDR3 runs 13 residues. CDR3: CASSQAGRETQYF. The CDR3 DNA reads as TGTGCCAGCAGCCAAGCGGGGCGAGAGACCCAGTACTTC.

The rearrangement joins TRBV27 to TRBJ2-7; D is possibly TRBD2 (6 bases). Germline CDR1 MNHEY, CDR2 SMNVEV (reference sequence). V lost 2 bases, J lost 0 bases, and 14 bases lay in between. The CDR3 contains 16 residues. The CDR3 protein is CASSLSRLGGSYEQYF. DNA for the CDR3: TGTGCCAGCAGTTTAAGTCGACTAGGAGGCTCCTACGAGCAGTACTTC.

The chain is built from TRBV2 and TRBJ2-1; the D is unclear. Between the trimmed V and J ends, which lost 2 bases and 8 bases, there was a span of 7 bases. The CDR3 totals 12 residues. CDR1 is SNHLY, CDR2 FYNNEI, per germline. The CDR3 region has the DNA TGTGCCAGCAGTGAAAGGGCCCATGAGCAGTTCTTC. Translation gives CASSERAHEQFF. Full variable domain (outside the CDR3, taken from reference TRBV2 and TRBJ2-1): EPEVTQTPSHQVTQMGQEVILRCVPISNHLYFYWYRQILGQKVEFLVSFYNNEISEKSEIFDDQFSVERPDGSNFTLKIRSTKLEDSAMYFCASSERAHEQFFGPGTRLTVL.

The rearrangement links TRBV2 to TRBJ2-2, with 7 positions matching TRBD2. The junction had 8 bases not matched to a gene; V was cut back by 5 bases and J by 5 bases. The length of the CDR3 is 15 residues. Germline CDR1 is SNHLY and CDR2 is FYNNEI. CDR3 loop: CASSPLLGGTGELFF. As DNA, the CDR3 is TGTGCCAGCAGTCCTTTACTGGGGGGGACCGGGGAGCTGTTTTTT.

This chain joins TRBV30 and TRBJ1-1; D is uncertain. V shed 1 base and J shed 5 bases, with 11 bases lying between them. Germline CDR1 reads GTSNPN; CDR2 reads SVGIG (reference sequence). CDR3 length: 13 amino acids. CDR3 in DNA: TGTGCCTGGAGTGCCAAGATAGGGACTGAAGCTTTCTTT. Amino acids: CAWSAKIGTEAFF.

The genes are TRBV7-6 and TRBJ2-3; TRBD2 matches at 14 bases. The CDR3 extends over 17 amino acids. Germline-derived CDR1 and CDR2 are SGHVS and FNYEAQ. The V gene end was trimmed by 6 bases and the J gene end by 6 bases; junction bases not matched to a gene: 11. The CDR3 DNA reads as TGTGCCAGCAGGATGACTAGCGGGGGGGCCGCGTATGATACGCAGTATTTT. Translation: CASRMTSGGAAYDTQYF.

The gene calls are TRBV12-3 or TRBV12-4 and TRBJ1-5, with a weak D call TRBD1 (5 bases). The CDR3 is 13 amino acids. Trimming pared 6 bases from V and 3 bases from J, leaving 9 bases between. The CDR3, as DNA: TGTGCCAGCAGCACAGGAGACAATCAGCCCCAGCATTTT. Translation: CASSTGDNQPQHF.

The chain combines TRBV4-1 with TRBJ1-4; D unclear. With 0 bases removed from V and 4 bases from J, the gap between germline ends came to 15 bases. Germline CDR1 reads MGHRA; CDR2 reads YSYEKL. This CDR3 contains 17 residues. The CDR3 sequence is CASSQELVSYDNEKLFF. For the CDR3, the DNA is TGCGCCAGCAGCCAAGAGCTGGTCAGCTACGATAATGAAAAACTGTTTTTT.

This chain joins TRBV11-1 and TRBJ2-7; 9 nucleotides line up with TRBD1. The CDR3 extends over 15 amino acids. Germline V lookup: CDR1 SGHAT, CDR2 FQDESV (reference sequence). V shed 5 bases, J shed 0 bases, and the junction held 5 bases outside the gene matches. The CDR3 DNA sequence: TGTGCCAGCAGCGGGGACAGGGTGAGCTCCTACGAGCAGTACTTC. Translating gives CASSGDRVSSYEQYF.

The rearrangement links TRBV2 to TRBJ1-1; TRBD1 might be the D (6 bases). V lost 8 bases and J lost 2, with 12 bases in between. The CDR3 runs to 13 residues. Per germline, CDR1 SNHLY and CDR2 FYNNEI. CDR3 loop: CASGAGENTEAFF. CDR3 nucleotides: TGTGCCAGCGGCGCAGGGGAAAACACTGAAGCTTTCTTT.

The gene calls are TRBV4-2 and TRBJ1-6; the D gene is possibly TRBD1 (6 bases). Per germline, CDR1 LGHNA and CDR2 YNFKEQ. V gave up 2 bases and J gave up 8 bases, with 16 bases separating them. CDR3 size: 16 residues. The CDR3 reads CASSQSGATVHSPLHF. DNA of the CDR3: TGTGCCAGCAGCCAATCAGGGGCGACAGTCCATTCACCCCTCCACTTT.

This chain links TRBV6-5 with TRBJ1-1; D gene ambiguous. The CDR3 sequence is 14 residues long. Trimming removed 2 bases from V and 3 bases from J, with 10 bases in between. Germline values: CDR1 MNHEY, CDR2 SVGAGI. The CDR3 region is CASSYLGPHTEAFF. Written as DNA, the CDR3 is TGTGCCAGCAGTTACCTCGGACCGCACACTGAAGCTTTCTTT.

In DNA form, the CDR3 reads TGCGCCAGCAGCCCAACATCTAACTATGGCTACACCTTC. Amino acids: CASSPTSNYGYTF. J is TRBJ1-2 and V is TRBV5-1; no definite D call. Germline V CDR1 and CDR2: SGHRS, YFSETQ. V lost 4 bases and J 0 bases, leaving 7 bases between the germline ends. The CDR3 totals 13 residues. The full variable domain, in which reference TRBV5-1 and TRBJ1-2 provide the parts outside the CDR3, is KAGVTQTPRYLIKTRGQQVTLSCSPISGHRSVSWYQQTPGQGLQFLFEYFSETQRNKGNFPGRFSGRQFSNSRSEMNVSTLELGDSALYLCASSPTSNYGYTFGSGTRLTVV.

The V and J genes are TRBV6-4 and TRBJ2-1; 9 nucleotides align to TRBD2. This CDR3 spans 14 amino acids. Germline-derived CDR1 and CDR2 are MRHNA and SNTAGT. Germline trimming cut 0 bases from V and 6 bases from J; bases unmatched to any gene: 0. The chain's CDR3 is CASSDSAGGNEQFF. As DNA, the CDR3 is TGTGCCAGCAGTGACTCAGCGGGGGGCAATGAGCAGTTCTTC.

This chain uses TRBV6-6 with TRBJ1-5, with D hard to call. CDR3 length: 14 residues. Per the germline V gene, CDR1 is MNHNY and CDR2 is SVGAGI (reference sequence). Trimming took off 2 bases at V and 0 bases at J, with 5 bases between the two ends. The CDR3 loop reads CASSYRVSNQPQHF. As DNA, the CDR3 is TGTGCCAGCAGTTACAGGGTTAGCAATCAGCCCCAGCATTTT.